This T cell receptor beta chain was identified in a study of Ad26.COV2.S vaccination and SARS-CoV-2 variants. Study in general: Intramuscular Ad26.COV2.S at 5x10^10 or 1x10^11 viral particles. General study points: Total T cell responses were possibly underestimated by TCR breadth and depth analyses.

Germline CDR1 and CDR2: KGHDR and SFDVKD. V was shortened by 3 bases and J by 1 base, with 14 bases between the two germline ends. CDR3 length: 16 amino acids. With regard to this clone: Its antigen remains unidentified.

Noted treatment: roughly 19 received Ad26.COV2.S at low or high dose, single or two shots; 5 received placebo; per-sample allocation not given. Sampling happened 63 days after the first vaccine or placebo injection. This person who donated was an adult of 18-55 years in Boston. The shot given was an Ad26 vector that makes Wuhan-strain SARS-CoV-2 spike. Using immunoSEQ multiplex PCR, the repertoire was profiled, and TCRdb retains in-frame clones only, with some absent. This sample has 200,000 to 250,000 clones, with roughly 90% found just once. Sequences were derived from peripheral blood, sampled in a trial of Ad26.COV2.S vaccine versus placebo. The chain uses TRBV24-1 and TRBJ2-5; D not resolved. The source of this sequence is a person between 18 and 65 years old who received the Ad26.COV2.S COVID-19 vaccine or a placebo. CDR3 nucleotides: TGTGCCACCAGTGATCCCAACGAGAGTTTCCAAGAGACCCAGTACTTC. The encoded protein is CATSDPNESFQETQYF.